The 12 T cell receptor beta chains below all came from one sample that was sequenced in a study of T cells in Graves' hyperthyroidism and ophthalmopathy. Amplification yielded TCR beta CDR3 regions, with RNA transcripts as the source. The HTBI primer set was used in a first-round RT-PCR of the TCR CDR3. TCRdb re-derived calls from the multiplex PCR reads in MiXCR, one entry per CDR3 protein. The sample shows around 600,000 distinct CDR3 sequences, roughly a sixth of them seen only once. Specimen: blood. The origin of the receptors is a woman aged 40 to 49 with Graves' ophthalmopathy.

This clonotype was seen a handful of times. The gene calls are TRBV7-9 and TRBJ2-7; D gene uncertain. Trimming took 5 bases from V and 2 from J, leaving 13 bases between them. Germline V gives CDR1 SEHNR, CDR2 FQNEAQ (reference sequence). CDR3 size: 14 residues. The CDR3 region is CASSRSTLAYEQYF. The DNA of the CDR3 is TGTGCCAGCAGCCGGAGCACCCTTGCCTACGAGCAGTACTTC. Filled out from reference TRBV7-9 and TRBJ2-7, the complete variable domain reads DTGVSQNPRHKITKRGQNVTFRCDPISEHNRLYWYRQTLGQGPEFLTYFQNEAQLEKSRLLSDRFSAERPKGSFSTLEIQRTEQGDSAMYLCASSRSTLAYEQYFGPGTRLTVT.

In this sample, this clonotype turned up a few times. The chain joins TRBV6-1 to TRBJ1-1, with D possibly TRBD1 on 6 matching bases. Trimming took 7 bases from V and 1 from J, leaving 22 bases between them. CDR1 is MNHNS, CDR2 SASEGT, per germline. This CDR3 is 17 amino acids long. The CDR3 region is CASISGGLSPKNTEAFF. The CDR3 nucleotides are TGTGCCAGCATCTCCGGGGGGCTCTCGCCAAAGAACACTGAAGCTTTCTTT.

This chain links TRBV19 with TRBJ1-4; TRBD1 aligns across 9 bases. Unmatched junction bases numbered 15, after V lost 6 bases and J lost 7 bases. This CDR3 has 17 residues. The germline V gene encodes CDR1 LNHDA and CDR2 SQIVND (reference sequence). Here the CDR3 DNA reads TGTGCCAGTAGCACGAGACCGTGGGACAGGGCGAGTGAAAAACTGTTTTTT. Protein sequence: CASSTRPWDRASEKLFF.

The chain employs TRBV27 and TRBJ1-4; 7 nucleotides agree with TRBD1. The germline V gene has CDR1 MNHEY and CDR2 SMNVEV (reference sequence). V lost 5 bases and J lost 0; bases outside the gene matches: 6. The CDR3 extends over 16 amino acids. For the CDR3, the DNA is TGTGCCAGCAGTCCGGACAGGAGGCCAACTAATGAAAAACTGTTTTTT. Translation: CASSPDRRPTNEKLFF.

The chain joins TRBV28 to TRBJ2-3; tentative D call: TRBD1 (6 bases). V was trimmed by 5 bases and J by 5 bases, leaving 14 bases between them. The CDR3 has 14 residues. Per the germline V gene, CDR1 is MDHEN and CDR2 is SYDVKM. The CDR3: CASSSTGPGDTQYF. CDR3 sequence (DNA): TGTGCCAGCAGTAGCACAGGGCCGGGAGATACGCAGTATTTT.

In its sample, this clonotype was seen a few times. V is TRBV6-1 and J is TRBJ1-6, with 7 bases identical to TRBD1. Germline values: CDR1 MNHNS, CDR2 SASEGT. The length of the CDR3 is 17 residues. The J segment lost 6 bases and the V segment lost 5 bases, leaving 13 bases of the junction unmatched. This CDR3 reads CASSPTITGTVNSPLHF. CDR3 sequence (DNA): TGTGCCAGCAGTCCGACAATTACCGGGACAGTTAATTCACCCCTCCACTTT.

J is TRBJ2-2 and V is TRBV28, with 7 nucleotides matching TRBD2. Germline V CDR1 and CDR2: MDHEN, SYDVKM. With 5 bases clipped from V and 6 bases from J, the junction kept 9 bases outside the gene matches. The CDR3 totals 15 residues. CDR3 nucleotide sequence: TGTGCCAGCAGTGTAGCTGGCGGGAGAGCCGGGGAGCTGTTTTTT. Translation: CASSVAGGRAGELFF.

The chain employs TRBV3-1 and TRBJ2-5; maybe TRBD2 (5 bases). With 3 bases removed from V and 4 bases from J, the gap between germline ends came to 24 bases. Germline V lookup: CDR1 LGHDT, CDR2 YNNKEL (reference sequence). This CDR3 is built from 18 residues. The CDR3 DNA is TGTGCCAGCAGCCACCCACCGGGGTCGGGCGGATACTCAGAGACCCAGTACTTC. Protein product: CASSHPPGSGGYSETQYF.

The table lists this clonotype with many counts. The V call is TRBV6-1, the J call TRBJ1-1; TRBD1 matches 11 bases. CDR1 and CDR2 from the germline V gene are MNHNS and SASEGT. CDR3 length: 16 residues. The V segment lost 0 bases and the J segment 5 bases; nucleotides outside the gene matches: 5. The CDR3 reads CASSEAGTGGRTEAFF. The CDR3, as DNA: TGTGCCAGCAGTGAAGCGGGGACAGGGGGAAGGACTGAAGCTTTCTTT.

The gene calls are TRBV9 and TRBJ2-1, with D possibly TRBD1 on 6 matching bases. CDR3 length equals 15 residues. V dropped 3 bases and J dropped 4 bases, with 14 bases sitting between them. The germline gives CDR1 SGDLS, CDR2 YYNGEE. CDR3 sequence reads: CASSARDTNYNEQFF. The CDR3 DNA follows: TGTGCCAGCAGCGCCCGGGACACAAATTACAATGAGCAGTTCTTC.

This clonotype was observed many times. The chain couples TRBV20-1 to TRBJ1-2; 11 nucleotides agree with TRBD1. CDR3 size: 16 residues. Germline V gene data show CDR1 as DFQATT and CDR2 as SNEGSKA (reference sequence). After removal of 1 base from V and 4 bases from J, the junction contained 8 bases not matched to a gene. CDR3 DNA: TGCAGTGCTAGAGTACCTAGGACAGGGGGCAGCTATGGCTACACCTTC. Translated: CSARVPRTGGSYGYTF.

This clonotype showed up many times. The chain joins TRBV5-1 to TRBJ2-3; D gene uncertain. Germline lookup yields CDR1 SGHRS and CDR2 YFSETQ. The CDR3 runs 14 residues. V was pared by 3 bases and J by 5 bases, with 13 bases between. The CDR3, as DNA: TGCGCCAGCAGCTCGACGCCGGTGGGAGATACGCAGTATTTT. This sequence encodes CASSSTPVGDTQYF. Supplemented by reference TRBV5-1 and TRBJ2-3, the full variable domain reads KAGVTQTPRYLIKTRGQQVTLSCSPISGHRSVSWYQQTPGQGLQFLFEYFSETQRNKGNFPGRFSGRQFSNSRSEMNVSTLELGDSALYLCASSSTPVGDTQYFGPGTRLTVL.